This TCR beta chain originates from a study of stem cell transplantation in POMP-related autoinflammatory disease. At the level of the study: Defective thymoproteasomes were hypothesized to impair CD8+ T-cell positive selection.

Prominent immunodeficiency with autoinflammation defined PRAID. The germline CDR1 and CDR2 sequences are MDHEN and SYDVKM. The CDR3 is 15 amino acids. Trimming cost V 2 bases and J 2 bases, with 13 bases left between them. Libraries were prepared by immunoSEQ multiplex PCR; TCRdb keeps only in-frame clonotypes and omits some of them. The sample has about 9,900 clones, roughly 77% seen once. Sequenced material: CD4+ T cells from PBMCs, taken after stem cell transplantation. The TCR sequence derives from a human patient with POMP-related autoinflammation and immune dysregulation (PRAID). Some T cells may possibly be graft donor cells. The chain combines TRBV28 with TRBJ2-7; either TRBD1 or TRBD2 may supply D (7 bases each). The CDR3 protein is CASSLPAGGAYEQYF. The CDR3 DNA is TGTGCCAGCAGTTTACCGGCAGGGGGGGCCTACGAGCAGTACTTC.